Shown below are 26 T cell receptor beta chains from a single sample sequenced in a study of CXCR3-negative and CXCR3-positive naive CD8 T cells. Researchers prepared the TRB cDNA libraries using 5' RACE with UMI labels. TCRdb re-called the 5' RACE reads and gives one entry per CDR3 protein, without DNA. Its table records tens of thousands of distinct CDR3 sequences. Sequenced material: memory CD8+ T cells from blood. The receptor source for this set is a human donor in good health. Some clones in this sample may be carry-over from other donors' samples.

The chain has TRBV7-2 and TRBJ1-5; TCRdb gives TRBD1 as the D gene, but with no DNA this cannot be confirmed. Germline CDR1 reads SGHTA; CDR2 reads FQGNSA. This CDR3 is built from 15 residues. The CDR3 sequence: CASSLEQGSNQPQHF.

The CDR3 spells CASSQGHRGFYGYTF. J is TRBJ1-2 and V is TRBV4-3; TCRdb's D gene call, TRBD1, goes unchecked for lack of DNA. This CDR3 is 15 amino acids long. Germline V gives CDR1 LGHNA, CDR2 YSLEER.

The chain is built from TRBV7-3 and TRBJ1-1; TCRdb picks TRBD1, but there is no DNA to check that call. The CDR3 length is 15 residues. The germline CDR1 and CDR2 sequences are SGHTA and FQGTGA. CDR3: CASSLGGPANTEAFF.

CDR3: CASSQDPGGPDTQYF. J is TRBJ2-3 and V is TRBV4-2; the TRBD1 assignment by TCRdb is unverifiable without DNA. The CDR3 extends over 15 amino acids. The germline V gene encodes CDR1 LGHNA and CDR2 YNFKEQ.

The chain couples TRBV4-3 to TRBJ1-1. Germline V gene lookup returns CDR1 LGHNA and CDR2 YSLEER. The CDR3 sequence is 13 residues long. CDR3 sequence reads: CASSLSQYLEAFF.

J is TRBJ2-6 and V is TRBV30. This CDR3 is built from 13 residues. The germline CDR1 and CDR2 sequences are GTSNPN and SVGIG (reference sequence). The CDR3 sequence: CAACQAGANVLTF.

This chain links TRBV20-1 with TRBJ2-2; TCRdb lists TRBD2, though no DNA is available to test this call. Germline CDR1 is DFQATT and CDR2 is SNEGSKA (reference sequence). The CDR3 is 14 residues long. The CDR3 here is CSARRLANTGELFF.

This chain uses TRBV7-3 with TRBJ2-1; no DNA is available, so the TRBD2 call from TCRdb remains unchecked. CDR1 and CDR2 from the germline V gene are SGHTA and FQGTGA. This CDR3 has 15 residues. The CDR3 sequence is CASSLSAGTYNEQFF.

The CDR3 sequence: CASRARDWTTETQYF. V is TRBV5-8 and J is TRBJ2-5; TCRdb picks TRBD2, but there is no DNA to check that call. Germline assignment: CDR1 SGHTS and CDR2 YDEGEE. The CDR3 is 15 amino acids. Full variable domain (remainder filled in from reference TRBV5-8 and TRBJ2-5): EAGVTQSPTHLIKTRGQQATLRCSPISGHTSVYWYQQALGLGLQFLLWYDEGEERNRGNFPPRFSGRQFPNYSSELNVNALELEDSALYLCASRARDWTTETQYFGPGTRLLVL.

The V call is TRBV29-1, the J call TRBJ2-7; TCRdb outputs TRBD2, but without DNA this stays unchecked. The CDR3 length is 14 residues. Germline V lookup: CDR1 SQVTM, CDR2 ANQGSEA. CDR3 protein: CSVESTSPIYEQYF.

This chain uses TRBV13 with TRBJ2-1; TCRdb lists TRBD1, though no DNA is available to test this call. The CDR3 totals 17 residues. The germline gives CDR1 PRHDT, CDR2 FYEKMQ (reference sequence). The CDR3 spells CASSLGLMSLSGNEQFF.

This rearrangement joins TRBV16 to TRBJ2-5; TCRdb's assignment of TRBD1 cannot be checked, as there is no DNA. CDR3 length: 16 amino acids. Germline values: CDR1 KGHSY, CDR2 FQNENV. CDR3 sequence reads: CASSHTGTGESETQYF.

The chain joins TRBV29-1 to TRBJ2-7. Germline lookup yields CDR1 SQVTM and CDR2 ANQGSEA. The CDR3 is made up of 11 amino acids. CDR3 loop: CSVRSSYEQYF.

The V call is TRBV20-1, the J call TRBJ2-7; TCRdb selects TRBD2, and the lack of DNA leaves this call unchecked. CDR1 and CDR2 (germline): DFQATT, SNEGSKA (reference sequence). This CDR3 comprises 13 residues. The CDR3 region is CSAPGLADYEQYF.

The chain has TRBV29-1 and TRBJ2-7; as DNA is missing, the TRBD1 call by TCRdb cannot be tested. Germline loops: CDR1 SQVTM, CDR2 ANQGSEA. The CDR3 length is 14 residues. The CDR3 region is CSASRDRGFYEQYF.

This sequence joins TRBV29-1 and TRBJ1-1. This CDR3 is 11 amino acids long. Germline assignment: CDR1 SQVTM and CDR2 ANQGSEA. This CDR3 reads CSLLFGTEAFF.

The CDR3 sequence: CASSYFSGDKSTDTQYF. The rearrangement links TRBV6-6 to TRBJ2-3; without DNA, the TCRdb call of TRBD1 cannot be checked. CDR1 is MNHNY, CDR2 SVGAGI, per germline (reference sequence). The CDR3 has 17 residues.

The chain is built from TRBV28 and TRBJ1-5; TCRdb's D call of TRBD1 is untestable without DNA. The CDR3 contains 14 residues. Germline CDR1 and CDR2: MDHEN and SYDVKM. This CDR3 reads CASSLDSHTQPQHF.

The chain links TRBV29-1 to TRBJ1-2. The length of the CDR3 is 13 residues. CDR1 SQVTM and CDR2 ANQGSEA come from the germline V gene. CDR3 sequence reads: CSVTGGEDYGYTF.

This chain joins TRBV11-2 and TRBJ2-2. Germline values: CDR1 SGHAT, CDR2 FQNNGV. The CDR3 runs 13 residues. The CDR3 spells CASSLVSPGELFF.

CDR3 sequence reads: CASSEPGRGSSEQYF. The chain carries TRBV6-1 and TRBJ2-7. Germline V CDR1 and CDR2: MNHNS, SASEGT. This CDR3 region has 15 residues.

This chain connects TRBV7-2 to TRBJ2-3; TCRdb selects TRBD1, and the lack of DNA leaves this call unchecked. The CDR3 sequence is 13 residues long. CDR1 and CDR2 from the germline V gene are SGHTA and FQGNSA. CDR3 residues: CASSPLSGNTQYF.

The rearrangement uses TRBV20-1 and TRBJ1-5; TCRdb returns TRBD1, unconfirmable since there is no DNA. Per germline, CDR1 DFQATT and CDR2 SNEGSKA (reference sequence). The CDR3 totals 14 residues. The CDR3 protein is CSAPGRGSNQPQHF.

The rearrangement uses TRBV12-3 or TRBV12-4 and TRBJ1-1; TCRdb gives TRBD1 as the D gene, but with no DNA this cannot be confirmed. The CDR3 runs to 14 residues. Here the CDR3 reads CAGSPDRGNTEAFF.

The V call is TRBV20-1, the J call TRBJ1-2; TCRdb returns TRBD1, unconfirmable since there is no DNA. This CDR3 spans 14 amino acids. CDR1 is DFQATT and CDR2 is SNEGSKA in the germline V gene (reference sequence). The CDR3 is CSASSPFKAVGYTF.

V usage is TRBV20-1 and J usage is TRBJ2-7; no DNA is available, so the TRBD1 call from TCRdb remains unchecked. CDR3 length: 14 amino acids. Germline lookup yields CDR1 DFQATT and CDR2 SNEGSKA (reference sequence). CDR3 in amino acids: CSAPRDRSVYEQYF.